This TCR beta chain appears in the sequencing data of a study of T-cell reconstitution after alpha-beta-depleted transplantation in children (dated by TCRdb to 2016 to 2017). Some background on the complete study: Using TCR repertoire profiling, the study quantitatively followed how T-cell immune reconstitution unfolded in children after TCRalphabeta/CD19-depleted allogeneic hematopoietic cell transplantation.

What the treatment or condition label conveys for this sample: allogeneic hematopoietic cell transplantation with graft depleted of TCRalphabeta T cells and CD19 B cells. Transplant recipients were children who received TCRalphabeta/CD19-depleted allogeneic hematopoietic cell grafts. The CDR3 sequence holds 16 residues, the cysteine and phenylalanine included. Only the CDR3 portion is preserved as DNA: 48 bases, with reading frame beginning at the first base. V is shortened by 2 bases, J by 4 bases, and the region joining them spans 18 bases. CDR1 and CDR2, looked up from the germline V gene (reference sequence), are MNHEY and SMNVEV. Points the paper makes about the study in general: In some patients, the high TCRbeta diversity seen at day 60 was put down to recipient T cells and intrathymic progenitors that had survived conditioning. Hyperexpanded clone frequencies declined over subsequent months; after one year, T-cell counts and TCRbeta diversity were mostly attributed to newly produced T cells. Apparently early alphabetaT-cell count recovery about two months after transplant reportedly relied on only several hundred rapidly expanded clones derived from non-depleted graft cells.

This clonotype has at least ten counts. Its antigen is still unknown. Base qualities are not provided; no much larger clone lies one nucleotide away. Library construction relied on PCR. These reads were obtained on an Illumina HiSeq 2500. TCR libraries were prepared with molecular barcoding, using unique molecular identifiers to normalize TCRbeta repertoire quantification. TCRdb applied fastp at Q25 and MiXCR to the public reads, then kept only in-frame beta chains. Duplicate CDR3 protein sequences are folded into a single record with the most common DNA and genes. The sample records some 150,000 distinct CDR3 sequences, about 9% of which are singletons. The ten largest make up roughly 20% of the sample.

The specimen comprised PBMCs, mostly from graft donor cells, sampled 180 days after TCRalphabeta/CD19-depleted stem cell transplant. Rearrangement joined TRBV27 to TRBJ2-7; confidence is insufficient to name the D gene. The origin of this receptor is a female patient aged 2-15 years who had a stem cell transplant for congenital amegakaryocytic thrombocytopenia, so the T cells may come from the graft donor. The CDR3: CASSLVAPEMGYEQYF. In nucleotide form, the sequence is TGTGCCAGCAGTTTAGTGGCGCCCGAGATGGGTTACGAGCAGTACTTC.